The rows below give T cell receptor beta chains drawn from one sample of a study of response to subunit inactivated influenza vaccine. TCRdb reprocessed the RT-PCR reads via MiXCR and lists one record per CDR3 protein. The sample has 800,000 or so distinct CDR3 sequences; about 20% are singletons. The starting material was PBMCs from blood, obtained roughly 5 days after vaccination. These receptors were obtained from a man aged 45-60 years who received an inactivated influenza vaccine. CDR3s include the opening cysteine and the closing phenylalanine or tryptophan. Each record gives: clone size, D gene, J gene, V gene, CDR3 DNA, CDR3 protein. D genes are given only for firm matches. The listing skips clone size in some rows; elsewhere it reads once, few, many or a size class.

>.|TRBD1|TRBJ1-1|TRBV5-1
TGCGCCAGCAGCTTACTGGGACAGGTCAACACTGAAGCTTTCTTT
CASSLLGQVNTEAFF
>.|TRBD1|TRBJ1-3|TRBV6-1
TGTGCCAGCAGTCGGGACAGCGTCTCTGGAAACACCATATATTTT
CASSRDSVSGNTIYF
>few|TRBD2|TRBJ2-5|TRBV12-3/TRBV12-4
TGTGCCAGCAGTTCGCCGGGACTAGCGGGAGGGGAGACCCAGTACTTC
CASSSPGLAGGETQYF
>few|.|TRBJ1-1|TRBV5-5
TGTGCCAGCAGCTGGGGTGGGGGCTTGAACACTGAAGCTTTCTTT
CASSWGGGLNTEAFF
>.|TRBD2|TRBJ2-1|TRBV20-1
TGCAGTGCCCGACCGCTAGCGGGAGGGCTAGGATACGAGTTCTTC
CSARPLAGGLGYEFF
>.|.|TRBJ2-7|TRBV28
TGTGCCAGCAGTCTTCAAGAGAGCACCTACGAGCAGTACTTC
CASSLQESTYEQYF
>few|.|TRBJ2-7|TRBV4-2
TGTGCCAGCAGCCAGGGAGGGGGAAGCGAGCAGTACTTC
CASSQGGGSEQYF
>.|.|TRBJ2-5|TRBV28
TGTGCCAGCAGTTTTTATGGGGAACAAGAGACCCAGTACTTC
CASSFYGEQETQYF
>many|.|TRBJ2-2|TRBV5-5
TGTGCCAGCAGCTTGGTACGAGGGAGCGGGGAGCTGTTTTTT
CASSLVRGSGELFF
>.|.|TRBJ1-5|TRBV12-3/TRBV12-4
TGTGCCAGCAGTTTATCTATGTCAAACTTAAATCAGCCCCAGCATTTT
CASSLSMSNLNQPQHF
>few|.|TRBJ1-3|TRBV28
TGTGCCAGCAGTTTGGTGGTTGGAAACACCATATATTTT
CASSLVVGNTIYF
>.|.|TRBJ2-5|TRBV6-2/TRBV6-3
TGTGCCAGCAGTACTACTAGATGGGGAGAGACCCAGTACTTC
CASSTTRWGETQYF
>many|.|TRBJ2-5|TRBV5-1
TGCGCCAGCAGCTTACAGCCCGCAAGGCAGGAGGAAGAGACCCAGTACTTC
CASSLQPARQEEETQYF
>many|TRBD1|TRBJ2-1|TRBV6-2/TRBV6-3
TGTGCCAGCAGTTACTCCCGGACAGGGCCTTACAATGAGCAGTTCTTC
CASSYSRTGPYNEQFF
>.|TRBD2|TRBJ2-3|TRBV7-6
TGTGCCAGCAGCTTAGCAGGTAGCGGGAGTACCAGGAATACGCAGTATTTT
CASSLAGSGSTRNTQYF
>few|.|TRBJ2-2|TRBV2
TGTGCCAGTATGGTCGCCGGGGAGCTGTTTTTT
CASMVAGELFF
>.|.|TRBJ2-7|TRBV6-5
TGTGCCAGCAGTTACTCGGCGGGACGCCCCTACGAGCAGTACTTC
CASSYSAGRPYEQYF
>few|TRBD1|TRBJ2-6|TRBV7-2
TGTGCCAGCAGCCGCGGGACAGGCGGCTCTGGGGCCAACGTCCTGACTTTC
CASSRGTGGSGANVLTF
>.|TRBD2|TRBJ2-4|TRBV3-1
TGTGCCAGCAGCCCTCTAGCGGGAGGGATCGGCATTCAGTACTTC
CASSPLAGGIGIQYF
>.|.|TRBJ2-7|TRBV11-2
TGTGCCAGCAGCTTAGATTCCCCCCAATTATACGAGCAGTACTTC
CASSLDSPQLYEQYF
>.|TRBD2|TRBJ2-2|TRBV18
TGTGCCAGCTCACTTCTAGCGGTTGGCTACACCGGGGAGCTGTTTTTT
CASSLLAVGYTGELFF
>.|TRBD2|TRBJ2-1|TRBV28
TGTGCCAGCAGCCTCCAGCGGGAGCCCTACAATGAGCAGTTCTTC
CASSLQREPYNEQFF
>.|.|TRBJ2-1|TRBV5-1
TGCGCCAGCAGCTTGCTCGCAGGGGCGAACAATGAGCAGTTCTTC
CASSLLAGANNEQFF
>.|.|TRBJ2-1|TRBV6-1
TGTGCCATCGGTGGCGGGGGCCCCTACAATGAGCAGTTCTTC
CAIGGGGPYNEQFF
>few|TRBD2|TRBJ2-5|TRBV27
TGTGCCAGCAGTTGGGTGGGACTAGCGAAGGAGACCCAGTACTTC
CASSWVGLAKETQYF
>few|TRBD1|TRBJ2-7|TRBV5-1
TGCGCCAGCAGCTTACGGGGACAGGGAGGCGAGCAGTACTTC
CASSLRGQGGEQYF
>few|.|TRBJ2-1|TRBV4-2
TGTGCCAGCAGCCAAGATTACTCCGACTCCTACAATGAGCAGTTCTTC
CASSQDYSDSYNEQFF
>few|TRBD2|TRBJ2-7|TRBV7-2
TGTGCCAGCAGCTTAAGAGGTAGCGGGGGGTATTACGAGCAGTACTTC
CASSLRGSGGYYEQYF
>.|.|TRBJ2-2|TRBV4-2
TGTGCCAGCAGCCAAAGAGGGTGGGCAGCATTAAACACCGGGGAGCTGTTTTTT
CASSQRGWAALNTGELFF
>.|TRBD2|TRBJ2-1|TRBV2
TGTGCCAGCAGCGGTCCGGGACTAGAGCAGTTCTTC
CASSGPGLEQFF
>many|.|TRBJ2-5|TRBV7-9
TGTGCCAGCAGCTTAGCGTCCGGGTTTCAAGAGACCCAGTACTTC
CASSLASGFQETQYF
>few|.|TRBJ1-2|TRBV5-1
TGCGCCAGCAGCTTATCGTCAGGGACTAACTATGGCTACACCTTC
CASSLSSGTNYGYTF
>few|.|TRBJ2-2|TRBV9
TGTGCCAGCAGCGCCACCGGGACGGATAACACCGGGGAGCTGTTTTTT
CASSATGTDNTGELFF
>.|.|TRBJ1-1|TRBV5-1
TGCGCCAGCAGCGCGGAGGGACGGCTGAACACTGAAGCTTTCTTT
CASSAEGRLNTEAFF
>.|TRBD2|TRBJ2-1|TRBV7-2
TGTGCCAGCAGCCCGGTCCCGGGGGGGCGCAATGAGCAGTTCTTC
CASSPVPGGRNEQFF
>few|.|TRBJ1-1|TRBV20-1
TGCAGTGCCCTCCGGGACACGAACACTGAAGCTTTCTTT
CSALRDTNTEAFF
>many|TRBD2|TRBJ2-5|TRBV6-2/TRBV6-3
TGTGCCAGCAGTCGGCTAGCGGGAGGTCGAGAGACCCAGTACTTC
CASSRLAGGRETQYF
>.|.|TRBJ2-3|TRBV7-9
TGTGCCAGCAGGCCCTCAGGGCGGGGTGGCACAGATACGCAGTATTTT
CASRPSGRGGTDTQYF
>.|TRBD1|TRBJ1-5|TRBV5-1
TGCGCCAGCAAATTAGGGGGCGCGGGGGATCAGCCCCAGCATTTT
CASKLGGAGDQPQHF
>.|TRBD2|TRBJ2-5|TRBV11-2
TGTGCCAGCACCTGGGGACTAGCGGAAGAGACCCAGTACTTC
CASTWGLAEETQYF
>few|TRBD1|TRBJ1-2|TRBV5-1
TGCGCCAGCAGCCCAGGACAGGTCCAGGGCTATGGCTACACCTTC
CASSPGQVQGYGYTF
>.|.|TRBJ2-5|TRBV7-2
TGTGCCAGCAGCCCCGGGCCTCAGAGGGAGACCCAGTACTTC
CASSPGPQRETQYF
>.|.|TRBJ1-5|TRBV4-1
TGCGCCAGCAGTCGCATCTACACAGAGAATCAGCCCCAGCATTTT
CASSRIYTENQPQHF
>.|.|TRBJ2-3|TRBV20-1
TGCAGTGCTAGGACGGCCTTCACAGATACGCAGTATTTT
CSARTAFTDTQYF
>.|.|TRBJ2-1|TRBV5-5
TGTGCCAGCAGCTTGGTGGGGCGGGGACCCTACAATGAGCAGTTCTTC
CASSLVGRGPYNEQFF
>few|.|TRBJ2-5|TRBV7-2
TGTGCCAGTAGGTCCAAAGAGACCCAGTACTTC
CASRSKETQYF
>once|.|TRBJ2-2|TRBV7-2
TGTGCCAGCAGGAATGCCCCGGGGAACACCGGGGAGCTGTTTTTT
CASRNAPGNTGELFF
>.|.|TRBJ2-5|TRBV28
TGTGCCAGCAGTCCGCTTACAGGTTTCCAAGAGACCCAGTACTTC
CASSPLTGFQETQYF
>.|.|TRBJ1-1|TRBV11-2
TGTGCCAGCAGCTTGCCTTACATGAACACTGAAGCTTTCTTT
CASSLPYMNTEAFF
>.|.|TRBJ1-2|TRBV6-1
TGTGCCAGCAGTGAGCCCCTGGCAGGTCGTGGCTACACCTTC
CASSEPLAGRGYTF
>few|.|TRBJ1-2|TRBV7-9
TGTGCCAGCAGCTTACTTCGGGGGCTAGATGGCTACACCTTC
CASSLLRGLDGYTF
>.|TRBD2|TRBJ2-1|TRBV2
TGTGCCAGCAGTGAACGGGGCGGGAGGTCGGATGAGCAGTTCTTC
CASSERGGRSDEQFF
>.|.|TRBJ1-1|TRBV6-5
TGTGCCAGCCAGGGTGGGGCTGAAGCTTTCTTT
CASQGGAEAFF
>few|TRBD1|TRBJ2-5|TRBV10-3
TGTGCCATTGGGGGGAGGACAGGGTATGCGGAGACCCAGTACTTC
CAIGGRTGYAETQYF
>few|.|TRBJ1-1|TRBV18
TGTGCCAGCTCACAGGGGAAGGACACTGAAGCTTTCTTT
CASSQGKDTEAFF